Each of the 4 T cell receptor beta chains below was sequenced from the same sample in a study of cytomegalovirus exposure and HLA in healthy donors. Sequenced by immunoSEQ multiplex PCR; TCRdb stores in-frame clones only, minus some. The table lists about 200,000 clones, around 86% of them singletons, with about 2% in the top ten. The sample was PBMCs. All receptors come from a young woman in good health and CMV-seropositive.

This clone came up a few times. In nucleotides, the CDR3 is TGTGCCAGCAGTTTATGGGGGGGGGCAGAAGCTTTCTTT. Residues: CASSLWGGAEAFF. V and J are TRBV28 and TRBJ1-1; D perhaps matches TRBD1 (6 bases). Trimming pared 0 bases from V and 8 bases from J, leaving 10 bases between. CDR3 size: 13 residues. CDR1 and CDR2 from the germline V gene are MDHEN and SYDVKM.

The chain carries TRBV5-4 and TRBJ2-7; TRBD2 matches 7 bases. This CDR3 is built from 14 residues. V gave up 1 base and J gave up 5 bases; unmatched junction bases: 6. Per the germline V gene, CDR1 is SGHNT and CDR2 is YYREEE (reference sequence). Here the CDR3 DNA reads TGTGCCAGCAGCTTGCGCGGGAGTTTCCACGAGCAGTACTTC. Protein sequence: CASSLRGSFHEQYF. Based on the CDR3 plus reference TRBV5-4 and TRBJ2-7, the full variable domain is ETGVTQSPTHLIKTRGQQVTLRCSSQSGHNTVSWYQQALGQGPQFIFQYYREEENGRGNFPPRFSGLQFPNYSSELNVNALELDDSALYLCASSLRGSFHEQYFGPGTRLTVT.

The rearrangement joins TRBV27 to TRBJ2-1; weak D call: TRBD2 (5 bases). Germline V gives CDR1 MNHEY, CDR2 SMNVEV (reference sequence). This CDR3 is built from 15 residues. V was trimmed by 0 bases and J by 4 bases, leaving 10 bases between them. The DNA of the CDR3 is TGTGCCAGCAGTTTATCCCCGGGATGGTACAATGAGCAGTTCTTC. Its translation is CASSLSPGWYNEQFF.

The table lists this clone with a few counts. V gene TRBV29-1 combines with J gene TRBJ2-2; TRBD1 agrees at 9 bases. The CDR3 consists of 14 residues. The germline gives CDR1 SQVTM, CDR2 ANQGSEA. After removal of 6 bases from V and 1 base from J, the junction contained 3 bases not matched to a gene. CDR3 bases: TGCAGCGTGCAGGGACAGGGGAACACCGGGGAGCTGTTTTTT. This translates into CSVQGQGNTGELFF.